This TCR beta chain was retrieved from a study of graft-versus-host responses after intestinal transplantation. This clone was recorded once. Its antigen is still unknown. Study results and caveats: Declines in HvG clones occurring early post-transplant were associated with peak circulating GvH clone levels.

Assay: immunoSEQ multiplex PCR; the TCRdb copy retains only in-frame clones and omits some. The sample includes over 85,000 clones, about 94% of them seen just once. The CDR3 totals 14 residues. The ends lost 5 bases at V and 4 bases at J; junction bases unmatched: 7. Germline CDR1 reads MDHEN; CDR2 reads SYDVKM. This material consisted of unstimulated CD4+ T cells sorted from spleen or lymph node cells, taken before transplant. The TCR was taken from a human donor who was the organ donor for an intestinal transplant. The chain links TRBV28 to TRBJ1-1; TRBD1 agrees at 7 bases. The CDR3 coding sequence is TGTGCCAGCAGTGGAGTTTACAGGGGCACTGAAGCTTTCTTT. Residues: CASSGVYRGTEAFF.